Below, 18 T cell receptor beta chains from the same sample are listed, as sequenced in a study of CXCR3-negative and CXCR3-positive naive CD8 T cells. The authors made the TRB cDNA libraries by 5' RACE using UMI labels. From its re-call of the 5' RACE reads, TCRdb lists each CDR3 protein once, without DNA. The sample table includes 7,900 or so distinct CDR3 sequences. The sample consisted of naive CXCR3- CD8+ T cells from blood. Subset: CD45RO-CCR7+CD27+CD95- naive CD8+ T cells lacking CXCR3 (TNR3-). Receptor source: a human donor in good health. Some clones in this sample may be carry-over from other donors' samples.

This clonotype registers medium-sized by frequency. The V call is TRBV6-6, the J call TRBJ2-7. The CDR3 is 14 amino acids. Germline V gene sequence: CDR1 MNHNY, CDR2 SVGAGI (reference sequence). The chain's CDR3 is CASSYSNPTYEQYF.

By frequency, this clonotype is medium-sized. The chain is built from TRBV29-1 and TRBJ1-2; there is no DNA to check the TCRdb D call of TRBD1. Germline CDR1 reads SQVTM; CDR2 reads ANQGSEA. This CDR3 is built from 15 residues. CDR3 amino acids: CSVEDDTRGHNGYTF.

In terms of frequency, this clonotype is medium-sized. The chain employs TRBV29-1 and TRBJ2-5; the TRBD2 assignment by TCRdb is unverifiable without DNA. Per germline, CDR1 SQVTM and CDR2 ANQGSEA. This CDR3 comprises 15 residues. The CDR3: CSVESPSTESETQYF. The variable domain in full, with the rest retrieved from reference TRBV29-1 and TRBJ2-5, is SAVISQKPSRDICQRGTSLTIQCQVDSQVTMMFWYRQQPGQSLTLIATANQGSEATYESGFVIDKFPISRPNLTFSTLTVSNMSPEDSSIYLCSVESPSTESETQYFGPGTRLLVL.

This rearrangement joins TRBV5-1 to TRBJ2-7; the D call of TRBD1 rests on TCRdb alone, since no DNA is present to check it. This CDR3 region has 14 residues. Germline CDR1 is SGHRS and CDR2 is YFSETQ. CDR3 in amino acids: CASSSGQGIDEQYF.

The chain couples TRBV29-1 to TRBJ2-2; TCRdb calls TRBD1, which cannot be checked without DNA. This CDR3 has 12 residues. Germline values: CDR1 SQVTM, CDR2 ANQGSEA. The CDR3 protein is CSVIGGTGELFF.

V and J are TRBV3-1 and TRBJ2-7. Germline-derived CDR1 and CDR2 are LGHDT and YNNKEL (reference sequence). The CDR3 has 15 residues. CDR3 protein: CASSQPTQSSGEQYF.

By frequency, this clonotype registers medium-sized. The rearrangement links TRBV15 to TRBJ2-1; the D call from TCRdb, TRBD2, cannot be confirmed without DNA. The germline gives CDR1 LNHNV, CDR2 YYDKDF (reference sequence). The CDR3 sequence is 14 residues long. CDR3 loop: CATSSTSAGSEQFF.

This clonotype registers medium-sized by frequency. The V gene is TRBV20-1, the J gene TRBJ2-1; the D gene TCRdb calls, TRBD1, cannot be checked with no DNA. The CDR3 is made up of 15 amino acids. CDR1 and CDR2 from the germline V gene are DFQATT and SNEGSKA (reference sequence). The CDR3 loop reads CSARGDAEIYNEQFF.

Its frequency marks this clonotype as medium-sized. The chain carries TRBV27 and TRBJ2-1; TCRdb names TRBD1, which stays unverified in the absence of DNA. This CDR3 is built from 12 residues. Germline-derived CDR1 and CDR2 are MNHEY and SMNVEV (reference sequence). This CDR3 reads CASSSGGNEQFF.

This clonotype is classed as medium-sized by frequency. The CDR3 sequence: CAISDVSLRDEQYF. V is TRBV10-3 and J is TRBJ2-7; TCRdb's D call, TRBD2, is unchecked because there is no DNA. This CDR3 is built from 14 residues. CDR1 is ENHRY and CDR2 is SYGVKD in the germline V gene.

This clonotype is identified as medium-sized from frequency. This chain links TRBV29-1 with TRBJ2-1. The CDR3 has 12 residues. CDR1 is SQVTM, CDR2 ANQGSEA, per germline. CDR3 loop: CSVAMFENEQFF.

The chain links TRBV4-3 to TRBJ2-3; checking the TCRdb D call of TRBD1 is not possible without DNA. The CDR3 is 16 amino acids. The germline gives CDR1 LGHNA, CDR2 YSLEER. The CDR3 reads CASSQGTGGLGDTQYF.

This sequence joins TRBV29-1 and TRBJ2-3. Looked up from germline, CDR1 is SQVTM and CDR2 is ANQGSEA. The CDR3 extends over 13 amino acids. The CDR3 protein is CSAEGVATDTQYF.

The chain links TRBV20-1 to TRBJ2-1. The CDR3 contains 13 residues. CDR1 is DFQATT, CDR2 SNEGSKA, per germline (reference sequence). The CDR3 sequence is CSASSREYNEQFF.

This clonotype is deemed medium-sized by its frequency. The chain has TRBV29-1 and TRBJ2-1; the TRBD1 assignment by TCRdb is unverifiable without DNA. CDR1 SQVTM and CDR2 ANQGSEA come from the germline V gene. The CDR3 contains 15 residues. The CDR3 protein is CSVDLSGAGGNEQFF.

This chain uses TRBV13 with TRBJ2-5; TCRdb returns TRBD2, unconfirmable since there is no DNA. The CDR3 has 16 amino acids. Germline V gives CDR1 PRHDT, CDR2 FYEKMQ (reference sequence). CDR3 sequence reads: CASSRRTSGREETQYF.

Judged by frequency, this clonotype is medium-sized (0.01 to 0.1%). This rearrangement joins TRBV11-2 to TRBJ2-7. The CDR3 spans 11 residues. Germline V gene lookup returns CDR1 SGHAT and CDR2 FQNNGV. This CDR3 reads CASSLTHEQYF.

This clonotype ranks as medium-sized in terms of frequency. The CDR3 region is CASSLGQVYEQYF. The chain recombines TRBV6-5 with TRBJ2-7; the D call from TCRdb, TRBD1, cannot be confirmed without DNA. The CDR3 contains 13 residues. CDR1 and CDR2 from the germline V gene are MNHEY and SVGAGI.